In this sample, the clone carrying this TCR beta chain turned up once. This entry belongs to a study of blood T cell repertoires in COVID-19. The wider study: Material from acute and convalescent COVID-19 was sourced from the United States, Italy and Spain.

In the original processing: Nucleated cell counts were estimated from reference gene primer amplification. Sequencing was performed with immunoSEQ multiplex PCR; in TCRdb, only in-frame clones are kept and a portion is missing. V, J and clone size derive from that table, while D and trimming were established from the DNA sequence. This table holds approximately 330,000 clones, roughly 87% found once. Seattle enrolled patients during active infection and tracked them longitudinally. Sequencing was carried out using peripheral blood. The clonotype comes from a young man with COVID-19, enrolled during active disease.

The CDR3 region is CASSQLTGGENYEQYF. The CDR3 coding sequence is TGCGCCAGCAGCCAACTCACAGGGGGCGAGAACTACGAGCAGTACTTC. The gene calls are TRBV4-1 and TRBJ2-7; 9 bases align to TRBD1. CDR1 and CDR2 from the germline V gene are MGHRA and YSYEKL. The CDR3 contains 16 residues. The ends lost 2 bases at V and 3 bases at J; junction bases unmatched: 8.